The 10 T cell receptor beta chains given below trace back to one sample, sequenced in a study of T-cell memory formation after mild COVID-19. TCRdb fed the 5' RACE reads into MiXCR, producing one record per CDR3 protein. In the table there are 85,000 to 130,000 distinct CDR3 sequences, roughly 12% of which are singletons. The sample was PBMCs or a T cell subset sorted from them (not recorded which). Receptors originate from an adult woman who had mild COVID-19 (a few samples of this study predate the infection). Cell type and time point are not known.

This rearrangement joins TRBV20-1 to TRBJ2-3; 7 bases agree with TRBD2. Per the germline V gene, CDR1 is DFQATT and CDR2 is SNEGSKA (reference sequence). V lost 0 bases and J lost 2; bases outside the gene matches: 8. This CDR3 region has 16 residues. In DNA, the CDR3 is TGCAGTGCTAGAGATAATCAGCGGGGAGACACAGATACGCAGTATTTT. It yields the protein CSARDNQRGDTDTQYF.

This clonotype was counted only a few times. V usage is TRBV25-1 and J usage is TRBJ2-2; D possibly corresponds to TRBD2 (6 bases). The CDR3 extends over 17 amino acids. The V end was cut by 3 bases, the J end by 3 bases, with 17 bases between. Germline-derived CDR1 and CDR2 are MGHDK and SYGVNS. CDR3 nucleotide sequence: TGTGCCAGCAGTGAGGACCCGATGGAGGGCTACACCGGGGAGCTGTTTTTT. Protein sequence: CASSEDPMEGYTGELFF.

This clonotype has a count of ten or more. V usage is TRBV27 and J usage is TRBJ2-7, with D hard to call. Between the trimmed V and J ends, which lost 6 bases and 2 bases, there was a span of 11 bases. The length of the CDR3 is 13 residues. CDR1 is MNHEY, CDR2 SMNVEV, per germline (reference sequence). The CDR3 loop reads CASRGYSTYEQYF. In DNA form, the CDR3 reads TGTGCCAGCAGGGGTTACTCAACCTACGAGCAGTACTTC.

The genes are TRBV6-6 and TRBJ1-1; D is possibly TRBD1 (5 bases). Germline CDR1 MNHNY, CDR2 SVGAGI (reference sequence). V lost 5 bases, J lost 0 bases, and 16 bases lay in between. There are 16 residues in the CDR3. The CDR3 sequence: CASSAYRRGMNTEAFF. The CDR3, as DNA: TGTGCCAGCAGTGCCTATCGACGGGGGATGAACACTGAAGCTTTCTTT.

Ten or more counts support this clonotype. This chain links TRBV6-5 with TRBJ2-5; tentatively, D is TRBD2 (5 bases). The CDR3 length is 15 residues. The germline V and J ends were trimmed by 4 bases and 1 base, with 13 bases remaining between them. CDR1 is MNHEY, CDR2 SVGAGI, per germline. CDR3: CASSFPGGPQETQYF. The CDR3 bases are TGTGCCAGCAGTTTCCCGGGCGGGCCCCAAGAGACCCAGTACTTC.

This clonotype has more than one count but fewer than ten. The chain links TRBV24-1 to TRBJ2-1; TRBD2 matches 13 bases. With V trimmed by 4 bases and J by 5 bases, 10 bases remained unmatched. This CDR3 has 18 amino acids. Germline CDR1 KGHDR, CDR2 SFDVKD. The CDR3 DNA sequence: TGTGCCACCAGTGACCCGGTGGGACTAGCGGGATACAACAATGAGCAGTTCTTC. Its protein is CATSDPVGLAGYNNEQFF.

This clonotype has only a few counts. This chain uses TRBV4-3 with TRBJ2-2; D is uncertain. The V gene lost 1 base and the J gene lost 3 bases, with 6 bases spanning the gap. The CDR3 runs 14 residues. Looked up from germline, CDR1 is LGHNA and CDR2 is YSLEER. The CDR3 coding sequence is TGCGCCAGCAGCCAAGGGTGGGACACCGGGGAGCTGTTTTTT. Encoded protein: CASSQGWDTGELFF.

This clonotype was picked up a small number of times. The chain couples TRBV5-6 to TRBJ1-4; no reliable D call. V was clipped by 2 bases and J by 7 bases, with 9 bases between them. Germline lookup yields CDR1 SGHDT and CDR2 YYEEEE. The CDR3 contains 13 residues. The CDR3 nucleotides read TGTGCCAGCAGCTTAGGGCAGGCTGAAAAACTGTTTTTT. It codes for CASSLGQAEKLFF.

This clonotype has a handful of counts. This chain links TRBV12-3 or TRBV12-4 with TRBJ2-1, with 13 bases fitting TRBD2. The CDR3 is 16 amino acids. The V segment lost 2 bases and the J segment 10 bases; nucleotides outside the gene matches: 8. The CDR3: CASSLIYTSGRDEQFF. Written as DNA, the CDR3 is TGTGCCAGCAGTTTAATTTATACTAGCGGGAGGGACGAGCAGTTCTTC.

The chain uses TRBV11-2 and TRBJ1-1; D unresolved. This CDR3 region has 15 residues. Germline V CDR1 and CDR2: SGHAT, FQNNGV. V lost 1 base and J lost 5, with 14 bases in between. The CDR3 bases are TGTGCCAGCAGCTTAGTCCAGGTTTTAGAGACTGAAGCTTTCTTT. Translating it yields CASSLVQVLETEAFF.